This T cell receptor (beta chain) is drawn from a study of shared T cell receptors in the human thymus. This CDR3 comprises 17 residues. J gave up 4 bases and V 0 bases, and 10 bases lay outside the gene matches. Germline V lookup: CDR1 LGHNA, CDR2 YSLEER. Here immunoSEQ multiplex PCR was the method, and the copy in TCRdb shows in-frame clones only, minus some. The sample yields tens of thousands of clones, about 95% seen once. The rearrangement uses TRBV4-3 and TRBJ2-5; TRBD1 aligns across 8 bases. Specimen: thymocytes. The TCR sequence derives from a human donor. DNA of the CDR3: TGCGCCAGCAGCCAAGACCCGACAGGGGTGCCATCAGAGACCCAGTACTTC. Protein product: CASSQDPTGVPSETQYF.